This T cell receptor beta chain stems from a study of CD4 T cells in relation to SARS-CoV-2 and coronaviruses. Study in general: PBMCs were cultured with antigen for roughly 9 days before TCR beta sequencing.

Germline CDR1 SGDLS, CDR2 YYNGEE. The CDR3 has 15 amino acids. J gave up 5 bases and V 4 bases, and 10 bases lay outside the gene matches. CD4+ T cells from unexposed donors were obtained before the COVID-19 pandemic (2011-2018). Isolation of CD4+ T cells took place after approximately 11 days in culture. Unexposed-donor CD4+ T cells were probed with SARS-CoV-2 S/N and four cold-coronavirus spikes, cells permitting. Assay used: immunoSEQ multiplex PCR; TCRdb lists only in-frame clones, some missing. Here the sample spans more than 20,000 clones, roughly four fifths being singletons. About this clone: Its target is not known.

The rearrangement joins TRBV9 to TRBJ2-7; TRBD2 matches 9 bases. The sample comprised CD4+ T cells from PBMCs, cultured in vitro. The clonotype comes from a human donor in good health. CDR3 bases: TGTGCCAGCAGCATTACCGGGACTAGCCCCAACGAGCAGTACTTC. Translated, it gives CASSITGTSPNEQYF.